A single T cell receptor beta chain is shown here with its context. What it binds is not known. The protocol was immunoSEQ multiplex PCR, while the TCRdb copy is restricted to in-frame clones and leaves out a portion. This table has tens of thousands of clones, about 89% appearing once. Stated time point: newly diagnosed, previously untreated cHL patient sample. This record comes from a study of PD-1 blockade in classical Hodgkin lymphoma. Study findings and constraints: Reported findings placed baseline TCR diversity lower in newly diagnosed patients (compared with healthy donors). The repertoire differences lack a defined cause, possibly disease activity or prior therapy.

Germline V gene lookup returns CDR1 SGHRS and CDR2 YFSETQ. The V gene end was trimmed by 2 bases and the J gene end by 4 bases; junction bases not matched to a gene: 3. The CDR3 length is 16 residues. The specimen sequenced was peripheral blood mononuclear cells (PBMCs). This chain connects TRBV5-1 to TRBJ2-2, with 12 bases lining up with TRBD2. The receptor comes from a human donor with classical Hodgkin lymphoma. CDR3 nucleotide sequence: TGCGCCAGCAGCTTACTAGCGGGAGGTGGCACCGGGGAGCTGTTTTTT. Its translation: CASSLLAGGGTGELFF.